The entry that follows covers one T cell receptor (beta chain) sequence. Its target is not known. Generated by immunoSEQ multiplex PCR, the TCRdb table keeps only in-frame clones and is missing some. The data hold tens of thousands of clones, with over 75% observed a single time. All patients were mismatch repair deficient, assessed by either PCR or immunohistochemistry. TCRs were sequenced from a few patients responding to pembrolizumab. This entry belongs to a study of PD-1 blockade in mismatch repair-deficient tumors. On the study more broadly: Enrolled about 2013-2016, patients had progressing, pretreated mismatch repair-deficient cancers of around twelve types.

Study-wide results and caveats: Rapid post-treatment expansion, then contraction, generally preceding radiologic response, marked tumor-resident clones.

The clonotype originates from an adult with mismatch repair-deficient cancer. The specimen was peripheral blood, collected 12 weeks after starting pembrolizumab.

Here the CDR3 reads CASSESTRGLYTGELFF. CDR3 in DNA: TGCGCCAGCAGTGAGTCGACTCGGGGACTATACACCGGGGAGCTGTTTTTT. The V call is TRBV10-2, the J call TRBJ2-2; 7 nucleotides align to TRBD2. The V gene end was trimmed by 0 bases and the J gene end by 3 bases; junction bases not matched to a gene: 7. Germline CDR1 and CDR2: WSHSY and SAAADI. CDR3 length: 17 residues.